The T cell receptor beta chain described here comes from a study of regulatory T cells in long-lasting Graves disease. Construction of TCR beta libraries relied on iRepertoire HTBI primers and on Arm-PCR targeting CDR3 regions. MiXCR was run by TCRdb on the multiplex PCR reads, yielding one entry per CDR3 protein. Among hundreds of thousands of distinct CDR3 sequences listed, about a sixth were seen once. This clonotype showed up just a few times. The sample's time point: newly diagnosed GD, antithyroid drugs for less than 3 months. PBMCs were the source of the RNA used for TCR sequencing. Germline CDR1 reads SGHDT; CDR2 reads YYEEEE. This CDR3 spans 16 amino acids. Trimming pared 2 bases from V and 0 bases from J, leaving 9 bases between. These data also featured in a second study, about T cells in Graves' hyperthyroidism and ophthalmopathy.

The specimen was peripheral blood mononuclear cells (PBMCs), collected at new diagnosis, from a patient treated with antithyroid drugs. The sequence came from a man in his forties or fifties with Graves disease. The V and J genes are TRBV5-6 and TRBJ1-6; D call uncertain. CDR3 in amino acids: CASSLFPDSYNSPLHF. CDR3 in DNA: TGTGCCAGCAGCTTATTCCCAGACTCCTATAATTCACCCCTCCACTTT.